This T cell receptor (beta chain) was found in a study of blood T cell repertoires in COVID-19. This clone was found once. In the original processing: Reference gene primer amplification in the assay estimated nucleated cell counts. Produced via immunoSEQ multiplex PCR; TCRdb's table is partial and in-frame only. Clone size and the V and J calls come from that table; the DNA yielded D and trimming. The sample consists of 30,000 to 45,000 clones, roughly 89% of them appearing once. V was clipped by 4 bases and J by 11 bases, with 18 bases between them. Germline assignment: CDR1 SGDLS and CDR2 YYNGEE. The CDR3 runs to 13 residues.

The chain couples TRBV9 to TRBJ1-1; tentatively, D is TRBD1 (5 bases). Sequenced sample: peripheral blood. The clonotype originates from a human donor in a cohort sampled during active COVID-19. This chain's CDR3 is CASSLGALTSAFF. The DNA of the CDR3 is TGTGCCAGCAGCCTAGGGGCCCTTACAAGTGCTTTCTTT.